These T cell receptor beta chains were read from a single sample in a study of T-cell reconstitution after alpha-beta-depleted transplantation in children. Using its own MiXCR run on the PCR reads, TCRdb lists one record per CDR3 protein. The table shows approximately 1,000,000 distinct CDR3 sequences, with about 29% occurring only once. Source: PBMCs, mostly from graft donor cells, taken 360 days after TCRalphabeta/CD19-depleted stem cell transplant. These receptors originate from a boy younger than two who had a stem cell transplant for SCID, so the T cells may come from the graft donor. Both conserved end residues are part of each CDR3. D genes are given only for firm matches. Size tells how often a clone was seen (once, few, many) or the class of an expanded clone, and some rows leave it out.

j_gene	abundance	v_gene	d_gene	CDR3aa	CDR3nt
TRBJ2-3	.	TRBV29-1	.	CSVGDPRRDF	TGCAGCGTTGGGGACCCCCGGAGGGATTTT
TRBJ2-1	few	TRBV20-1	TRBD2	CSAGNQRGGYWNEQFF	TGCAGTGCTGGTAATCAGCGGGGGGGCTATTGGAATGAGCAGTTCTTC
TRBJ2-7	.	TRBV24-1	.	CATSALWGPSHEQYF	TGTGCCACCAGTGCCCTTTGGGGTCCTTCCCACGAGCAGTACTTC
TRBJ2-3	.	TRBV3-1	TRBD2	CASSQDRGGAVLTDTQYF	TGTGCCAGCAGCCAAGATCGGGGGGGGGCCGTCCTCACAGATACGCAGTATTTT
TRBJ1-5	.	TRBV5-1	.	CASSPGEWRQPQHF	TGCGCCAGCAGCCCGGGGGAGTGGAGACAGCCCCAGCATTTT
TRBJ1-5	.	TRBV19	.	CASKRGAVNQPQHF	TGTGCCAGTAAACGTGGGGCAGTCAATCAGCCCCAGCATTTT
TRBJ2-7	few	TRBV19	TRBD2	CASRPAGSYEQYF	TGTGCCAGTAGACCAGCGGGGAGCTACGAGCAGTACTTC
TRBJ2-7	.	TRBV6-2/TRBV6-3	.	CASSKQGFSYEQYF	TGTGCCAGCAGTAAACAGGGATTCTCCTACGAGCAGTACTTC
TRBJ2-2	.	TRBV7-9	.	CAWNAGTANTGELFF	TGTGCCTGGAATGCCGGGACTGCGAACACCGGGGAGCTGTTTTTT
TRBJ2-5	once	TRBV7-2	.	CASSPGTSETQYF	TGTGCCAGCAGCCCCGGGACCAGTGAGACCCAGTACTTC
TRBJ2-5	.	TRBV20-1	.	CSARLIEETQYF	TGCAGTGCTAGACTCATCGAAGAGACCCAGTACTTC
TRBJ1-1	.	TRBV5-1	.	CASRPAGGGRRNTEAFF	TGCGCCAGCCGGCCGGCAGGTGGCGGGAGGAGGAACACTGAAGCTTTCTTT
TRBJ1-5	.	TRBV19	.	CASSAGTELFEPQHF	TGTGCCAGTAGTGCCGGGACGGAGTTATTTGAGCCCCAGCATTTT
TRBJ1-5	few	TRBV5-6	.	CASSLARVMPQHF	TGTGCCAGCAGCTTGGCAAGGGTGATGCCCCAGCATTTT
TRBJ2-1	many	TRBV5-1	.	CASSSLPGLTNEQFF	TGCGCCAGCAGCTCATTACCCGGCCTTACCAATGAGCAGTTCTTC
TRBJ1-4	.	TRBV29-1	.	CSARDFGEKLFF	TGCAGCGCGAGGGATTTTGGAGAAAAACTGTTTTTT
TRBJ2-3	few	TRBV7-9	TRBD1	CASTPREGQDVDTQYF	TGTGCCAGCACTCCTAGAGAAGGACAGGACGTGGATACGCAGTATTTT
TRBJ1-3	.	TRBV7-2	TRBD1	CASSLRTGEGNTIYF	TGTGCCAGCAGCCTGAGGACAGGGGAAGGAAACACCATATATTTT
TRBJ2-1	few	TRBV12-3/TRBV12-4	TRBD2	CASSSGGRSNEQFF	TGTGCCAGCAGTTCCGGGGGGAGGTCCAATGAGCAGTTCTTC
TRBJ2-3	.	TRBV7-9	.	CASSARDSGREDTQYF	TGTGCCAGCAGCGCCCGGGACTCGGGGCGGGAAGATACGCAGTATTTT
TRBJ2-7	.	TRBV15	TRBD1	CATSIGTGEYEQYF	TGTGCCACCAGCATCGGGACAGGGGAATACGAGCAGTACTTC
TRBJ2-1	.	TRBV2	.	CASSDTDPYNEQFF	TGTGCCAGCAGTGACACAGACCCCTACAATGAGCAGTTCTTC
TRBJ2-3	.	TRBV4-1	.	CASSQESPTTETDTQYF	TGCGCCAGCAGCCAAGAGTCTCCTACGACCGAGACAGATACGCAGTATTTT
TRBJ1-2	few	TRBV4-1	.	CASSQPPIGGYTF	TGCGCCAGCAGCCAACCCCCAATCGGTGGCTACACCTTC
TRBJ2-2	few	TRBV27	TRBD2	CASSIRTSGGIGELFF	TGTGCCAGCAGTATCCGGACTAGCGGGGGTATCGGGGAGCTGTTTTTT